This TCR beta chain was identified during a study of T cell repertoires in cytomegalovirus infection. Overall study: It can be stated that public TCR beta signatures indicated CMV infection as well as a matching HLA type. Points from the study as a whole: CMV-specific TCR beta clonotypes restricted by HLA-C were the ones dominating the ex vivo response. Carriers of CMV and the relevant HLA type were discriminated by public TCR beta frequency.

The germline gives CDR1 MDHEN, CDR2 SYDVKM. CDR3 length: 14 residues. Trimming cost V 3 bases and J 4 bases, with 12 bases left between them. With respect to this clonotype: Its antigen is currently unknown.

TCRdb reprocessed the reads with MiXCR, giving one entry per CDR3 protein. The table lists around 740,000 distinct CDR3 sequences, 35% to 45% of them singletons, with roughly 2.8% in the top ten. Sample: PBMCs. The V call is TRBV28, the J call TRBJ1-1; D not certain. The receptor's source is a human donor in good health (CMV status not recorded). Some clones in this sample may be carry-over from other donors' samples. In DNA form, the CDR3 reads TGTGCCAGCAGTTTGCGGGCATCAGGCACTGAAGCTTTCTTT. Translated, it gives CASSLRASGTEAFF.